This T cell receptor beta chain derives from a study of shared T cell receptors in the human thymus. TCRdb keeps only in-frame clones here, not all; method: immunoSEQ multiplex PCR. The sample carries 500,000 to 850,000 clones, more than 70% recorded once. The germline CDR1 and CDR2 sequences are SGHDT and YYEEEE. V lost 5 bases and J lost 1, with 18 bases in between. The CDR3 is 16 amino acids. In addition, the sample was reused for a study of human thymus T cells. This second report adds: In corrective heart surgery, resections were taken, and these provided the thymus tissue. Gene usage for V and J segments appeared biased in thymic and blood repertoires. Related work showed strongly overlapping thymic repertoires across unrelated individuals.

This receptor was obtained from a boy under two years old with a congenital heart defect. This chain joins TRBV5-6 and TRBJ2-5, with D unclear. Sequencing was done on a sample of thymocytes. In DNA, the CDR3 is TGTGCCAGCAGTCCGGCTGGCTTCGCTAGCCAAGAGACCCAGTACTTC. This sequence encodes CASSPAGFASQETQYF.